The rows below give T cell receptor beta chains drawn from one sample of a study of shared T cell receptors in the human thymus. Clones were read by immunoSEQ multiplex PCR, and TCRdb kept only the in-frame ones, dropping some. The profile covers 640,000 or so clones, with around 87% appearing a single time and 0.009% to 0.0095% taken by the ten largest. These data were likewise used in another study, on human thymus T cells.

Material: thymocytes. The receptors were gathered from a boy less than two years old with a congenital heart defect. Each CDR3 is given with its conserved first and last residue. Fields, in order: V gene, D gene, clone size, J gene, CDR3 protein, CDR3 DNA. The D gene is left open where the match is weak. Some rows have no size entry. The others give once, few or many, or a class for an expanded clone.

v_gene: TRBV9
d_gene: -
abundance: -
j_gene: TRBJ1-1
CDR3aa: CASSPRPGGGTEAFF
CDR3nt: TGTGCCAGCAGCCCCCGACCCGGGGGGGGCACTGAAGCTTTCTTT

v_gene: TRBV9
d_gene: TRBD2
abundance: -
j_gene: TRBJ2-7
CDR3aa: CASSVGTAGLHEQYF
CDR3nt: TGTGCCAGCAGCGTAGGGACGGCGGGACTACACGAGCAGTACTTC

v_gene: TRBV12-5
d_gene: TRBD2
abundance: -
j_gene: TRBJ2-5
CDR3aa: CASGFLAGVLETQYF
CDR3nt: TGTGCTAGTGGTTTCTTAGCGGGAGTTCTCGAGACCCAGTACTTC

v_gene: TRBV14
d_gene: -
abundance: few
j_gene: TRBJ1-4
CDR3aa: CASSQGLRDPTNEKLFF
CDR3nt: TGTGCCAGCAGTCAAGGTCTTCGAGATCCAACTAATGAAAAACTGTTTTTT

v_gene: TRBV12-5
d_gene: TRBD1
abundance: -
j_gene: TRBJ2-3
CDR3aa: CASGLFPSWDRGSTDTQYF
CDR3nt: TGTGCTAGTGGTTTGTTCCCTTCCTGGGACAGGGGGAGCACAGATACGCAGTATTTT

v_gene: TRBV7-9
d_gene: TRBD1
abundance: -
j_gene: TRBJ1-4
CDR3aa: CASSTNGARDREEKLFF
CDR3nt: TGTGCCAGCAGCACTAACGGCGCCCGGGACAGGGAGGAAAAACTGTTTTTT

v_gene: TRBV28
d_gene: -
abundance: -
j_gene: TRBJ2-7
CDR3aa: CASSLKCYRVHEQYF
CDR3nt: TGTGCCAGCAGTTTGAAATGTTACAGGGTCCACGAGCAGTACTTC

v_gene: TRBV14
d_gene: TRBD1
abundance: few
j_gene: TRBJ1-1
CDR3aa: CASSQDSRGRGFHTEAFF
CDR3nt: TGTGCCAGCAGCCAGGATTCAAGGGGGCGAGGATTTCACACTGAAGCTTTCTTT

v_gene: TRBV15
d_gene: -
abundance: once
j_gene: TRBJ2-2
CDR3aa: CATSRDSAGAATGELFF
CDR3nt: TGTGCCACCAGCAGAGATTCGGCAGGGGCGGCGACCGGGGAGCTGTTTTTT

v_gene: TRBV6-1
d_gene: TRBD2
abundance: -
j_gene: TRBJ2-5
CDR3aa: CASSDLTSGSQGGKTQYF
CDR3nt: TGTGCCAGCAGTGACCTGACTAGCGGGAGTCAGGGGGGGAAGACCCAGTACTTC

v_gene: TRBV28
d_gene: TRBD1
abundance: once
j_gene: TRBJ1-5
CDR3aa: CASSPTGYRGNQPQHF
CDR3nt: TGTGCCAGCAGCCCTACAGGGTACAGGGGGAATCAGCCCCAGCATTTT

v_gene: TRBV14
d_gene: TRBD1
abundance: -
j_gene: TRBJ1-3
CDR3aa: CASSLGDSSGNTIYF
CDR3nt: TGTGCCAGCAGCCTCGGGGACAGCTCTGGAAACACCATATATTTT

v_gene: TRBV2
d_gene: -
abundance: -
j_gene: TRBJ2-5
CDR3aa: CASSVVQAQETQYF
CDR3nt: TGTGCCAGCAGTGTCGTCCAGGCCCAAGAGACCCAGTACTTC

v_gene: TRBV4-2
d_gene: TRBD2
abundance: -
j_gene: TRBJ2-5
CDR3aa: CASSQVAGDETQYF
CDR3nt: TGTGCCAGCAGCCAAGTAGCGGGGGATGAGACCCAGTACTTC

v_gene: TRBV28
d_gene: TRBD1
abundance: -
j_gene: TRBJ2-7
CDR3aa: CASSLGVFLGQGFLTSSYEQYF
CDR3nt: TGTGCCAGCAGTTTGGGGGTTTTTTTGGGACAGGGGTTCCTCACAAGCTCCTACGAGCAGTACTTC

v_gene: TRBV7-9
d_gene: TRBD2
abundance: -
j_gene: TRBJ2-7
CDR3aa: CASSSGLAYYEQYF
CDR3nt: TGTGCCAGCAGCTCGGGACTAGCGTACTACGAGCAGTACTTC

v_gene: TRBV19
d_gene: -
abundance: few
j_gene: TRBJ1-1
CDR3aa: CASSILGKYTEAFF
CDR3nt: TGTGCCAGTAGTATCCTGGGCAAGTACACTGAAGCTTTCTTT

v_gene: TRBV5-1
d_gene: -
abundance: -
j_gene: TRBJ2-7
CDR3aa: CASSLSGNPYEQYF
CDR3nt: TGCGCCAGCAGCTTGTCAGGGAACCCCTACGAGCAGTACTTC